Listed below are T cell receptor beta chains from one sample, sequenced in a study of CD8 T cells in Susac syndrome. TCRdb fed the immunoSEQ multiplex PCR reads into MiXCR, producing one record per CDR3 protein. This sample has roughly 70,000 distinct CDR3 sequences; under 96% occur once, and the top ten carry approximately 0.11%. Sequencing was carried out using CD4+ T cells from PBMCs. The receptors here all came from a human donor with multiple sclerosis. Each CDR3 is given with its conserved first and last residue. D genes are given only for firm matches. Rows may omit the clone size; those that give it use once, few, many or a size class.

size,D,length,J,V,CDR3,DNA
-,TRBD2,16,TRBJ2-3,TRBV6-1,CASSVGLAGGSDTQYF,TGTGCCAGCAGTGTGGGACTAGCGGGAGGCTCAGATACGCAGTATTTT
-,TRBD2,15,TRBJ2-1,TRBV5-1,CASSPGGRGTNEQFF,TGCGCCAGCAGCCCGGGCGGGCGGGGGACCAATGAGCAGTTCTTC
-,TRBD1,14,TRBJ1-5,TRBV6-1,CASSEDRAYQPQHF,TGTGCCAGCAGTGAGGACAGGGCTTATCAGCCCCAGCATTTT
-,TRBD2,16,TRBJ2-5,TRBV12-3/TRBV12-4,CASSGTSGLPQETQYF,TGTGCCAGCAGTGGGACTAGCGGATTACCCCAAGAGACCCAGTACTTC
-,-,15,TRBJ1-5,TRBV25-1,CASSDGGYSNQPQHF,TGTGCCAGCAGTGACGGGGGCTATAGCAATCAGCCCCAGCATTTT
-,TRBD1,13,TRBJ2-2,TRBV20-1,CSAEGGATGELFF,TGCAGTGCTGAAGGGGGCGCAACCGGGGAGCTGTTTTTT
-,TRBD1,17,TRBJ1-2,TRBV3-1,CASSRRGTGISDYGYTF,TGTGCCAGCAGCCGCCGGGGGACAGGAATCTCGGACTATGGCTACACCTTC
-,TRBD2,17,TRBJ2-7,TRBV6-5,CASSYSSPTSGGYEQYF,TGTGCCAGCAGTTACTCTTCCCCGACTAGCGGGGGATACGAGCAGTACTTC
-,-,14,TRBJ2-3,TRBV29-1,CSVGRYPSTDTQYF,TGCAGCGTTGGGCGATACCCATCCACAGATACGCAGTATTTT
-,-,13,TRBJ2-7,TRBV20-1,CSARMPGDPAQYF,TGCAGTGCTCGGATGCCGGGCGATCCTGCGCAGTACTTC
once,-,17,TRBJ2-7,TRBV7-6,CASSFFKAGAASYEQYF,TGTGCCAGCAGCTTTTTCAAGGCCGGGGCAGCCTCCTACGAGCAGTACTTC
-,-,13,TRBJ2-5,TRBV24-1,CATSDAGTWTQYF,TGTGCCACCAGTGATGCCGGGACGTGGACCCAGTACTTC
-,-,13,TRBJ2-2,TRBV24-1,CATSEVNTGELFF,TGTGCCACCAGTGAAGTGAACACCGGGGAGCTGTTTTTT
-,-,13,TRBJ2-1,TRBV12-3/TRBV12-4,CASSLSLGGEQFF,TGTGCCAGCAGTTTATCCCTAGGAGGTGAGCAGTTCTTC
-,-,15,TRBJ2-1,TRBV6-2/TRBV6-3,CASSYSGTTYNEQFF,TGTGCCAGCAGTTACTCCGGGACGACCTACAATGAGCAGTTCTTC
-,-,12,TRBJ1-2,TRBV9,CASSETYYGYTF,TGTGCCAGCAGCGAAACTTATTATGGCTACACCTTC
-,-,14,TRBJ2-1,TRBV3-1,CASSHRGSYNEQFF,TGTGCCAGCAGCCATCGGGGCAGCTACAATGAGCAGTTCTTC
-,TRBD1,15,TRBJ2-7,TRBV25-1,CASSGRDRGFYEQYF,TGTGCCAGCAGTGGCCGGGACAGGGGGTTCTACGAGCAGTACTTC
once,-,14,TRBJ2-3,TRBV30,CAWTSGASTDTQYF,TGTGCCTGGACGTCCGGGGCCAGCACAGATACGCAGTATTTT
-,TRBD1,14,TRBJ2-7,TRBV5-4,CASSARQGNYEQYF,TGTGCCAGCAGCGCGCGACAGGGAAACTACGAGCAGTACTTC
-,-,17,TRBJ1-6,TRBV28,CASSIPPGNFRNSPLHF,TGTGCCAGCAGTATCCCGCCAGGGAATTTCCGGAACTCACCCCTCCACTTT
once,-,13,TRBJ2-3,TRBV30,CAWSDGRTDTQYF,TGTGCCTGGAGTGACGGACGCACAGATACGCAGTATTTT
-,-,12,TRBJ1-2,TRBV7-9,CASSLQLNGYTF,TGTGCCAGCAGCTTACAGTTGAATGGCTACACCTTC
-,TRBD2,18,TRBJ2-1,TRBV24-1,CATSDSGLAGTAYNEQFF,TGTGCCACCAGTGATTCGGGACTAGCGGGGACGGCCTACAATGAGCAGTTCTTC
-,TRBD1,14,TRBJ2-1,TRBV27,CASSTRTGRAEQFF,TGTGCCAGCAGTACCCGGACAGGAAGGGCTGAGCAGTTCTTC
-,-,14,TRBJ2-5,TRBV20-1,CSARDSSLQETQYF,TGCAGTGCTAGAGATTCGAGCCTCCAAGAGACCCAGTACTTC
-,-,15,TRBJ2-1,TRBV9,CASTRLSGNYNEQFF,TGTGCCAGCACCCGTCTTTCGGGAAACTACAATGAGCAGTTCTTC
-,TRBD1,16,TRBJ1-1,TRBV3-1,CASSARATGAFTEAFF,TGTGCCAGCAGCGCTAGGGCGACAGGGGCATTCACTGAAGCTTTCTTT
-,-,13,TRBJ1-2,TRBV11-2,CASSRRRNYGYTF,TGTGCCAGCAGTCGAAGGAGAAACTATGGCTACACCTTC
-,TRBD1,16,TRBJ2-1,TRBV14,CASSPLRTGGGNEQFF,TGTGCCAGCAGCCCCCTTCGGACAGGGGGAGGGAATGAGCAGTTCTTC
-,-,15,TRBJ2-3,TRBV5-1,CASSLAGVSTDTQYF,TGCGCCAGCAGCTTGGCAGGGGTTAGCACAGATACGCAGTATTTT
-,-,12,TRBJ1-4,TRBV29-1,CSASTTWEKLFF,TGCAGTGCGAGCACAACGTGGGAAAAACTGTTTTTT
-,-,14,TRBJ2-3,TRBV7-2,CASSLGASTDTQYF,TGTGCCAGCAGCTTGGGTGCTAGCACAGATACGCAGTATTTT
once,-,13,TRBJ1-2,TRBV30,CAGHWSMNIGYTF,TGTGCCGGCCATTGGAGTATGAATATAGGCTACACCTTC
-,TRBD1,15,TRBJ2-3,TRBV27,CASGTGTGVPDTQYF,TGTGCCAGCGGGACCGGGACAGGGGTACCAGATACGCAGTATTTT
-,-,12,TRBJ2-1,TRBV4-2,CASSQDLDEQFF,TGTGCCAGCAGCCAAGACTTGGATGAGCAGTTCTTC
-,TRBD1,13,TRBJ2-5,TRBV29-1,CSVGTTGGETQYF,TGCAGCGTCGGAACGACAGGGGGAGAGACCCAGTACTTC
-,-,14,TRBJ1-6,TRBV3-1,CASSQAYWDSPLHF,TGTGCCAGCAGCCAGGCATATTGGGATTCACCCCTCCACTTT
-,TRBD1,16,TRBJ2-5,TRBV6-1,CASSADRTGGQETQYF,TGTGCCAGCAGCGCCGATCGGACAGGGGGCCAAGAGACCCAGTACTTC
-,-,16,TRBJ2-3,TRBV7-2,CASSLGGRGHTDTQYF,TGTGCCAGCAGCTTAGGAGGTCGAGGTCATACAGATACGCAGTATTTT
-,TRBD2,12,TRBJ2-7,TRBV29-1,CSAGTSGYEQYF,TGCAGCGCTGGGACTAGCGGATACGAGCAGTACTTC
-,-,12,TRBJ1-6,TRBV7-9,CASGAGNSPLHF,TGTGCCAGCGGAGCAGGCAATTCACCCCTCCACTTT
-,TRBD1,17,TRBJ1-2,TRBV12-3/TRBV12-4,CASSIYHGDRADYGYTF,TGTGCCAGCAGTATCTATCATGGTGACAGGGCCGACTATGGCTACACCTTC
-,-,14,TRBJ2-3,TRBV7-7,CASSPRVGADTQYF,TGTGCTAGCAGCCCCCGGGTGGGGGCAGATACGCAGTATTTT
once,-,15,TRBJ1-6,TRBV20-1,CSATGGSSYNSPLHF,TGCAGTGCCACTGGAGGGAGCTCCTATAATTCACCCCTCCACTTT
-,-,20,TRBJ2-1,TRBV4-1,CASSQDGAGTVVRVYNEQFF,TGCGCCAGCAGCCAAGATGGGGCAGGGACCGTGGTACGCGTATACAATGAGCAGTTCTTC
-,-,12,TRBJ2-7,TRBV29-1,CSGGQGAWEQYF,TGCAGCGGCGGACAAGGGGCGTGGGAGCAGTACTTC
-,-,14,TRBJ1-2,TRBV29-1,CSVQRSRTLYGYTF,TGCAGCGTACAGCGGTCGAGAACCCTCTATGGCTACACCTTC
-,-,15,TRBJ2-5,TRBV5-6,CASSSPPGSRETQYF,TGTGCCAGCAGCTCGCCTCCGGGATCCAGAGAGACCCAGTACTTC
once,-,12,TRBJ1-2,TRBV10-3,CAITARNYGYTF,TGTGCCATCACGGCCCGGAACTATGGCTACACCTTC
-,TRBD1,17,TRBJ1-4,TRBV7-2,CASSLASQAPGTAELFF,TGTGCCAGCAGCTTAGCGTCCCAAGCCCCAGGGACAGCAGAGCTGTTTTTT
-,TRBD2,15,TRBJ2-5,TRBV20-1,CSARDWYSGEETQYF,TGCAGTGCTAGAGATTGGTACAGCGGGGAAGAGACCCAGTACTTC
-,TRBD1,16,TRBJ2-7,TRBV5-4,CASSTPRDRGDGEQYF,TGTGCCAGCAGCACCCCCCGGGACAGGGGCGATGGCGAGCAGTACTTC
-,-,13,TRBJ1-5,TRBV6-2/TRBV6-3,CASSYTTNQPQHF,TGTGCCAGCAGTTATACGACAAATCAGCCCCAGCATTTT